Here is one T cell receptor beta chain with its context. The method was immunoSEQ multiplex PCR; TCRdb's version includes in-frame clones alone and lacks a portion of them. This repertoire shows about 65,000 clones, 89% found once; its top ten account for 1% to 1.2%. The sample is drawn from a study of OX40 agonist ivuxolimab in advanced cancers. Study information: Intravenous ivuxolimab was administered to patients every 2 weeks at 0.01 to 10 mg/kg. It was permissible to have had prior anti-PD-1, anti-PD-L1 or anti-CTLA-4 therapy, and over 35% had some.

The CDR3 extends over 15 amino acids. Source: CD4+ or CD8+ T cells sorted from blood, taken in a trial of the OX40 agonist ivuxolimab. The receptor was derived from an adult with an advanced solid tumor such as melanoma, head and neck, liver or kidney cancer. The chain couples TRBV21-1 to TRBJ2-5; TRBD1, the D gene given by the table, was not confirmed from the DNA. TRBV21-1 is noted as a pseudogene. The CDR3 DNA is TGTGCCAGCAGCTCCCGACAGGGGGCCCGAGAGACCCAGTACTTC. This translates into CASSSRQGARETQYF.